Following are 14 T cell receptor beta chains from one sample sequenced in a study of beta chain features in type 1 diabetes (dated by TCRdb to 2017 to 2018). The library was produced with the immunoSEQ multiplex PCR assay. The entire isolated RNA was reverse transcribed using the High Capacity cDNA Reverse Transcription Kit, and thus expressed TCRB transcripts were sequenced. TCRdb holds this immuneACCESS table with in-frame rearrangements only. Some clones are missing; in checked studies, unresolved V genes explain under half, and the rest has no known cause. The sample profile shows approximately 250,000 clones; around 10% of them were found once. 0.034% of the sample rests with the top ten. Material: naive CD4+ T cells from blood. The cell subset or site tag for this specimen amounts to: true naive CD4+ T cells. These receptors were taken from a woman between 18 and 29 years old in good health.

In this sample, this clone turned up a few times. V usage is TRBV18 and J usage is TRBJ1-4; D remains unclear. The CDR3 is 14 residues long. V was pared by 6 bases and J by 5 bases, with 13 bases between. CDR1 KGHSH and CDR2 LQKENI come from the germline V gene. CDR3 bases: TGTGCCAGCTCGCTTAGTCCGGGAAATGAAAAACTGTTTTTT. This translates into CASSLSPGNEKLFF.

The CDR3 sequence: CASSDVEETQYF. The CDR3 DNA is TGTGCCAGCAGTGACGTTGAAGAGACCCAGTACTTC. V is TRBV2 and J is TRBJ2-5; D unresolved. Germline CDR1 and CDR2: SNHLY and FYNNEI. CDR3 length: 12 amino acids. With 3 bases removed from V and 3 bases from J, the gap between germline ends came to 5 bases.

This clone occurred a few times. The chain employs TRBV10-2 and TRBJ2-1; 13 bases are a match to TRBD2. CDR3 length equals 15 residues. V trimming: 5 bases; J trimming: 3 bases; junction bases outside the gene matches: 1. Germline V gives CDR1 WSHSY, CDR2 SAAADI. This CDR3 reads CASSRTSGSYNEQFF. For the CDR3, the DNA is TGCGCCAGCAGTAGGACTAGCGGGAGCTACAATGAGCAGTTCTTC.

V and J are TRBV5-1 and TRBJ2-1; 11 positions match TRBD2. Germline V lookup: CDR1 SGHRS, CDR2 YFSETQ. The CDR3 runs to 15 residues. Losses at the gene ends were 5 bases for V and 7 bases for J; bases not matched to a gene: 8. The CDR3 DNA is TGCGCCAGCAGTTTCGAGGGACTAGCGGCGAATGAGCAGTTCTTC. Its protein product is CASSFEGLAANEQFF.

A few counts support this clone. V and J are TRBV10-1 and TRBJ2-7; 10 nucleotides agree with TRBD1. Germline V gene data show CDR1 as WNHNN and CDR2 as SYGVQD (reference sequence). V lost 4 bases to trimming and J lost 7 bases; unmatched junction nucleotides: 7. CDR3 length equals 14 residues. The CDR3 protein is CASSAPGQGREQYF. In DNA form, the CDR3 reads TGCGCCAGCAGTGCCCCGGGACAGGGGAGAGAGCAGTACTTC.

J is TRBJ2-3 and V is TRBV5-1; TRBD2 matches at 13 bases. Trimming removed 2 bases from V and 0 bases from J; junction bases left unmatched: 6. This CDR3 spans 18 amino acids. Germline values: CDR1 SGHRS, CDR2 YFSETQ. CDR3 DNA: TGCGCCAGCAGCTTCACAGGGACTAGCGGGGTTAGCACAGATACGCAGTATTTT. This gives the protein CASSFTGTSGVSTDTQYF.

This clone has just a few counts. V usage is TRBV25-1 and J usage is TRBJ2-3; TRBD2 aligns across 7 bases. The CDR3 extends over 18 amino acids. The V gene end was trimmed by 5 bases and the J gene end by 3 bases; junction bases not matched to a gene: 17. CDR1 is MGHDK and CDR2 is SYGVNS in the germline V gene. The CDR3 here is CASSRRSPSGTYTDTQYF. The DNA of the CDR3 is TGTGCCAGCAGTAGACGGTCCCCAAGCGGGACCTATACAGATACGCAGTATTTT.

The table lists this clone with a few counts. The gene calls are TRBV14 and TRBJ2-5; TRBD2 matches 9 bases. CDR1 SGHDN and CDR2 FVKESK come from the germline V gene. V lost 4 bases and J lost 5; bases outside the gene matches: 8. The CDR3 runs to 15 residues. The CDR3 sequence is CASSRPGLAGETQYF. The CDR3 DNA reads TGTGCCAGCAGCCGCCCGGGACTAGCTGGCGAGACCCAGTACTTC.

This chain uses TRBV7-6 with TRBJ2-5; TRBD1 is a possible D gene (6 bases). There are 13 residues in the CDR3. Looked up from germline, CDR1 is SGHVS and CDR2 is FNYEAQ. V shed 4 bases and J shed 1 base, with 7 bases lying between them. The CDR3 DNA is TGTGCCAGCAGCTACAGGGTCCAAGAGACCCAGTACTTC. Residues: CASSYRVQETQYF.

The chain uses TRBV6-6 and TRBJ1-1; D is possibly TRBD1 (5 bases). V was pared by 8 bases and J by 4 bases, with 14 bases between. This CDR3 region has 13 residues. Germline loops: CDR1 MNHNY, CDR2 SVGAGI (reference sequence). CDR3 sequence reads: CASGSGGVTEAFF. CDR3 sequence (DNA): TGTGCCAGCGGGTCGGGGGGGGTCACTGAAGCTTTCTTT.

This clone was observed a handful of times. The chain's CDR3 is CASRARDRPNQPQHF. CDR3 DNA sequence: TGTGCCAGCAGGGCGCGGGACAGACCCAATCAGCCCCAGCATTTT. V usage is TRBV28 and J usage is TRBJ1-5; 7 bases are a match to TRBD1. Germline V CDR1 and CDR2: MDHEN, SYDVKM. Unmatched junction bases numbered 8, after V lost 6 bases and J lost 3 bases. The CDR3 is 15 amino acids. The whole variable domain, filled in from reference TRBV28 and TRBJ1-5, reads DVKVTQSSRYLVKRTGEKVFLECVQDMDHENMFWYRQDPGLGLRLIYFSYDVKMKEKGDIPEGYSVSREKKERFSLILESASTNQTSMYLCASRARDRPNQPQHFGDGTRLSIL.

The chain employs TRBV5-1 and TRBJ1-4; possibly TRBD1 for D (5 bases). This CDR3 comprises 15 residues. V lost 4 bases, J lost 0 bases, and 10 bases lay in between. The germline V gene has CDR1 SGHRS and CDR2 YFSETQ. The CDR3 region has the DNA TGCGCCAGCAGCCAGCAGGGTGCAACTAATGAAAAACTGTTTTTT. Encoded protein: CASSQQGATNEKLFF. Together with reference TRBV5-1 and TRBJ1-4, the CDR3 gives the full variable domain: KAGVTQTPRYLIKTRGQQVTLSCSPISGHRSVSWYQQTPGQGLQFLFEYFSETQRNKGNFPGRFSGRQFSNSRSEMNVSTLELGDSALYLCASSQQGATNEKLFFGSGTQLSVL.

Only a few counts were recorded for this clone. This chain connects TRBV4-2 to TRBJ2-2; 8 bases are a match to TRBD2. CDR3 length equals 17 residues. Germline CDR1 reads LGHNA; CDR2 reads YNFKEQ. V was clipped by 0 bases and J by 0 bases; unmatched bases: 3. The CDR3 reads CASSQEQGLANTGELFF. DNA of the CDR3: TGTGCCAGCAGCCAAGAACAGGGACTAGCGAACACCGGGGAGCTGTTTTTT.

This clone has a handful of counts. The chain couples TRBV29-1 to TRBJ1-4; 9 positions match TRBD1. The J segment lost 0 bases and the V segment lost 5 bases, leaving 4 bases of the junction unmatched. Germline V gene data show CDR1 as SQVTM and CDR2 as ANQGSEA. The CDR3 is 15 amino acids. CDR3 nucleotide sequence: TGCAGCGTTTATGGACAGGGGACAACTAATGAAAAACTGTTTTTT. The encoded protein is CSVYGQGTTNEKLFF. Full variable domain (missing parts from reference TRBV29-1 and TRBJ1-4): SAVISQKPSRDICQRGTSLTIQCQVDSQVTMMFWYRQQPGQSLTLIATANQGSEATYESGFVIDKFPISRPNLTFSTLTVSNMSPEDSSIYLCSVYGQGTTNEKLFFGSGTQLSVL.